The source of this T cell receptor beta chain is a study of regulatory T cells in long-lasting Graves disease. Documented time point: newly diagnosed GD, antithyroid drugs for less than 3 months. From PBMCs, RNA was extracted and then used to make the TCR library. General observations from the study: Preferential use of TRBV28, TRBJ1-2 and TRBJ2-5 was seen in persistent disease.

The CDR3 length is 14 residues. From germline, CDR1 is GTSNPN and CDR2 SVGIG (reference sequence). V lost 4 bases to trimming and J lost 0 bases, with 10 bases between them. For TCR beta, libraries came from iRepertoire HTBI primers and Arm-PCR of CDR3 regions. TCRdb re-derived calls from the multiplex PCR reads in MiXCR, one entry per CDR3 protein. Of 350,000 to 450,000 distinct CDR3 sequences in the sample, 10% to 15% were seen once. This clonotype was counted many times. Its specificity is unknown. These data are also associated with another study on T cells in Graves' hyperthyroidism and ophthalmopathy. From that paper: In the first-round RT-PCR of the TCR CDR3, the HTBI primer set was used. Blood samples included most of the expanded thyroid clonotypes exceeding 0.001.

The chain recombines TRBV30 with TRBJ1-3; no definite D call. The sequencing used peripheral blood mononuclear cells (PBMCs), collected at new diagnosis, from a patient treated with antithyroid drugs. The sequence came from a woman younger than 35 with Graves disease. DNA of the CDR3: TGTGCCTGGACCCTGGGATACTCTGGAAACACCATATATTTT. It encodes CAWTLGYSGNTIYF.